A single TCR beta chain is shown here with its context. Its antigen is undetermined. From germline, CDR1 is SGHAT and CDR2 FQNNGV. The CDR3 runs 14 residues. V dropped 5 bases and J dropped 3 bases, with 13 bases sitting between them. Not enrolled were patients with uncontrolled infection, other autoimmune disease, pregnancy or lactation. Isolation of PBMCs was performed on 9.5 to 10 ml fresh peripheral blood. The TCR beta CDR3 regions underwent amplification using RNA transcripts as the source. An initial round of RT-PCR targeting the TCR CDR3 relied on the HTBI primer set. TCRdb fed the multiplex PCR reads into MiXCR, producing one record per CDR3 protein. The table has roughly 840,000 distinct CDR3 sequences, over 35% seen once. These data come from a study of T cells in Graves' hyperthyroidism and ophthalmopathy. Study observations and caveats: Among thyroid clonotypes expanded above 0.001, most also appeared in blood.

Material: blood. The TCR comes from a man aged 18 to 29 with Graves' hyperthyroidism. The rearrangement uses TRBV11-2 and TRBJ1-1; D gene ambiguous. The CDR3 DNA sequence: TGTGCCAGCAGCATCGACGACCTACACACTGAAGCTTTCTTT. Translating it yields CASSIDDLHTEAFF. Based on the CDR3 plus reference TRBV11-2 and TRBJ1-1, the full variable domain is EAGVAQSPRYKIIEKRQSVAFWCNPISGHATLYWYQQILGQGPKLLIQFQNNGVVDDSQLPKDRFSAERLKGVDSTLKIQPAKLEDSAVYLCASSIDDLHTEAFFGQGTRLTVV.